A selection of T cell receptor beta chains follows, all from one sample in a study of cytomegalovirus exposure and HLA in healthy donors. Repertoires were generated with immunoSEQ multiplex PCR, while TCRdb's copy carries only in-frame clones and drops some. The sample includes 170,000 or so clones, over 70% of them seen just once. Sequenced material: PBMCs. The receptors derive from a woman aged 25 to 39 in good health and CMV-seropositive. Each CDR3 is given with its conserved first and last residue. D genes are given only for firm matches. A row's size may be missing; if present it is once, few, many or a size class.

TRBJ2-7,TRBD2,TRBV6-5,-,TGTGCCAGCAGTCGGACTAGCGGGATTGCCGAGCAGTACTTC,CASSRTSGIAEQYF
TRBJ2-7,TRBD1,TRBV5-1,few,TGCGCCAGCAGCGGAGAGGGGGCTTCCTACGAGCAGTACTTC,CASSGEGASYEQYF
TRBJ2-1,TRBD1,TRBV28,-,TGTGCCAGCGATAGACAGGGGGAGACGGTTGAGCAGTTCTTC,CASDRQGETVEQFF
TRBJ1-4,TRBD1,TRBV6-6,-,TGTGCCAGCAGTTACCCTGGACAGGGTTCGCGGGAAAAACTGTTTTTT,CASSYPGQGSREKLFF
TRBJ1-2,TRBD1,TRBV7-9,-,TGTGCCAGCATCCCGGACAGGGCCGTTAACTATGGCTACACCTTC,CASIPDRAVNYGYTF
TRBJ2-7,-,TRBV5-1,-,TGCGCCAGCAGCTTGGCCGGGGTCTCCTACGAGCAGTACTTC,CASSLAGVSYEQYF
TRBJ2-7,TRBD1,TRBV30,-,TGTGCCTGGAGTCCAGGGGGCACCGGGGACGAGCAGTACTTC,CAWSPGGTGDEQYF
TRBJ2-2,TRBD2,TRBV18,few,TGTGCCAGCTCACCGGTCGGGACTAGCGGAGCGAGGGCCGGGGAGCTGTTTTTT,CASSPVGTSGARAGELFF
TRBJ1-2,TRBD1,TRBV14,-,TGTGCCAGCAGCCCTGACAGGGTGCGTTTCTATGGCTACACCTTC,CASSPDRVRFYGYTF
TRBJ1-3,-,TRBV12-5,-,TGTGCTAGTGGTGGGGGGACTGCGGGAAACACCATATATTTT,CASGGGTAGNTIYF
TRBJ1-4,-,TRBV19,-,TGTGCCAGTAGACAGGGCGCAACTAATGAAAAACTGTTTTTT,CASRQGATNEKLFF
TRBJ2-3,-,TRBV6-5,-,TGTGCCAGCAGACGCCAGGGGAGCACAGATACGCAGTATTTT,CASRRQGSTDTQYF
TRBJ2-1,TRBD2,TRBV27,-,TGTGCCAGCAGTTTAATTAGCGGGAGGGGCGGGAACAATGAGCAGTTCTTC,CASSLISGRGGNNEQFF
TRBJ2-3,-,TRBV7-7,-,TGTGCCAGCAGCGTATTTGGAGGCACAGATACGCAGTATTTT,CASSVFGGTDTQYF
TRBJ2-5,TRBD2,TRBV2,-,TGTGCCAGCAACCGGGGGGAGATCCAAGAGACCCAGTACTTC,CASNRGEIQETQYF
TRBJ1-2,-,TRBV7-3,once,TGTGCCAGCAGCCCCTCCGACTCATTCGGCTATGGCTACACCTTC,CASSPSDSFGYGYTF
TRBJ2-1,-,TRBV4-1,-,TGCGCCAGCAGCCAGCTTCCGGGTGGTCGGTTCTTC,CASSQLPGGRFF
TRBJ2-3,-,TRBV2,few,TGTGCCAGCAGTTTCGGAGAAGCAATAGGCAGGGTGAGCACAGATACGCAGTATTTT,CASSFGEAIGRVSTDTQYF
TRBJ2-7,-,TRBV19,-,TGTGCCAGTAGTCCGACCAGTTGGGGGCTCGAGCAGTACTTC,CASSPTSWGLEQYF
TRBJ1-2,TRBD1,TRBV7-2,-,TGTGCCAGCAGCTCCCTCCGGCAGGGGGTTTACTATGGCTACACCTTC,CASSSLRQGVYYGYTF
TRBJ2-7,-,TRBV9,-,TGTGCCAGCAGCGTAGATCGCGGGGCGCCCTACGAGCAGTACTTC,CASSVDRGAPYEQYF
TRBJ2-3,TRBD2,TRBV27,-,TGTGCCAGCAGCCCTAGCGGGAGTGGGGCAGATACGCAGTATTTT,CASSPSGSGADTQYF
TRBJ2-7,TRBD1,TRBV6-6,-,TGTGCCAGCAGTTTTCGACAGGGAGAAAACCACGAGCAGTACTTC,CASSFRQGENHEQYF
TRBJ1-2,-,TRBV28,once,TGTGCCAGCAGTTTCGAGGGGACTAACACCTTC,CASSFEGTNTF
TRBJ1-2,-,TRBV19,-,TGTGCCAGTAGTAGCACCTTCGGGGCTAACTATGGCTACACCTTC,CASSSTFGANYGYTF
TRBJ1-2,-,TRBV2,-,TGTGCCAGCAGCGCCCAGTCCTATGGCTACACCTTC,CASSAQSYGYTF
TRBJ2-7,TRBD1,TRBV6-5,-,TGTGCCAGCAGTTCGACAGGGAGCGAGCAGTACTTC,CASSSTGSEQYF
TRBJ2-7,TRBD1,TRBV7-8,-,TGTGCCAGCAGCCTGGCCGGGACAGGGTCCTCCTACGAGCAGTACTTC,CASSLAGTGSSYEQYF
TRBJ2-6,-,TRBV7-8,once,TGTGCCAGCAGCTTCGTCTCGCAGGTTGGATCTGGGGCCAACGTCCTGACTTTC,CASSFVSQVGSGANVLTF
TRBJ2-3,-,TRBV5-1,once,TGCGCCAGCAGCCTGTTAGATACGCAGTATTTT,CASSLLDTQYF
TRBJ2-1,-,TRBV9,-,TGTGCCAGCAGCGGAGATACCACGGACTACCGCGCTAATGAGCAGTTCTTC,CASSGDTTDYRANEQFF
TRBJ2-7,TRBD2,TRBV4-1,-,TGCGCCAGCAGCCAAGTCGTAGCGGGAGGGCCCTACGAGCAGTACTTC,CASSQVVAGGPYEQYF
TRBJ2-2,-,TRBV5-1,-,TGCGCCAGCAGCATAGAACAGACGAACACCGGGGAGCTGTTTTTT,CASSIEQTNTGELFF
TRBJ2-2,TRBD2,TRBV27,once,TGTGCCAGCAGCCCAAGGGCTAGCGGGAGGGTAACCGGGGAGCTGTTTTTT,CASSPRASGRVTGELFF
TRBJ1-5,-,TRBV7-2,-,TGTGCCAGCAGCCCACCCACAGGGCCGCCCCAGCATTTT,CASSPPTGPPQHF
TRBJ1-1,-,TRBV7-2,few,TGTGCCAGCCTCTGGGGGGGTAACACTGAAGCTTTCTTT,CASLWGGNTEAFF
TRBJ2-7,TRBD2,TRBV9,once,TGTGCCAGCAGCCCCATAGGGGGACTAGCGGGTCACTACGAGCAGTACTTC,CASSPIGGLAGHYEQYF
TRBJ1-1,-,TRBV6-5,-,TGTGCCAGCAGTGGATCTGCCGGGGAAGCTTTCTTT,CASSGSAGEAFF
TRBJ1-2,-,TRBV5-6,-,TGTGCCAGCAGTGGGAGGGAGTCCCCCTATGGCTACACCTTC,CASSGRESPYGYTF
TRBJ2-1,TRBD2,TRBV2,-,TGTGCCAGCAGAGCCATCAGTGGGGGGGGTAACAATGAGCAGTTCTTC,CASRAISGGGNNEQFF
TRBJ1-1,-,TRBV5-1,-,TGCGCCAGCAGCTCGGGACTCTCGGGCACTGAAGCTTTCTTT,CASSSGLSGTEAFF
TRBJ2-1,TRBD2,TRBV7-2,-,TGTGCCAGCAGCGAGGGACTAGCGGGAGGGCACTATGAGCAGTTCTTC,CASSEGLAGGHYEQFF
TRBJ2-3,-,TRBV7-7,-,TGTGCCAGCAGCCTCGGACTGGAGGCAGATACGCAGTATTTT,CASSLGLEADTQYF
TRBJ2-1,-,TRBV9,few,TGTGCCAGCAGCCCAGAGGGGGTCGGAGTATACAATGAGCAGTTCTTC,CASSPEGVGVYNEQFF
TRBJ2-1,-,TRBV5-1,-,TGCGCCAGCAGCACGGGGCGGGAACCCTACAATGAGCAGTTCTTC,CASSTGREPYNEQFF
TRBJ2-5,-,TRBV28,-,TGTGCCAGCAGTCCGGTAGGGGTACAAGAGACCCAGTACTTC,CASSPVGVQETQYF
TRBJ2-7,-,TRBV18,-,TGTGCCAGCTCAACAGACAGTTCCTTGAGCTCCTACGAGCAGTACTTC,CASSTDSSLSSYEQYF
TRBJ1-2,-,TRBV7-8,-,TGTGCCAGCAGCTTAGGCGGCGCAAACTATGGCTACACCTTC,CASSLGGANYGYTF